This T cell receptor beta chain was captured by sequencing in a study of CD8+ T cells in alopecia areata. This CDR3 contains 15 residues. Germline V gives CDR1 SGDLS, CDR2 YYNGEE. The V and J ends lost 0 bases and 3 bases respectively, with 13 bases between them. Both peripheral blood and punch biopsies of lesional scalp skin were obtained from patients who had alopecia areata. This clone occurred once. Extraction of RNA preceded its reverse transcription into cDNA, which served as the sequencing template. Using immunoSEQ multiplex PCR, the repertoire was profiled, and TCRdb retains in-frame clones only, with some absent. The sample includes 200,000 to 250,000 clones, 65% to 70% seen only once; the top ten take about 1.3%.

The origin of this receptor is a human donor with alopecia areata. The material sequenced was CD4+ T cells sorted from blood, taken at week 0. J is TRBJ2-7 and V is TRBV9; tentatively, D is TRBD2 (6 bases). The CDR3: CASSVDRGSVYEQYF. The CDR3 region has the DNA TGTGCCAGCAGCGTAGATCGGGGGAGCGTCTACGAGCAGTACTTC.